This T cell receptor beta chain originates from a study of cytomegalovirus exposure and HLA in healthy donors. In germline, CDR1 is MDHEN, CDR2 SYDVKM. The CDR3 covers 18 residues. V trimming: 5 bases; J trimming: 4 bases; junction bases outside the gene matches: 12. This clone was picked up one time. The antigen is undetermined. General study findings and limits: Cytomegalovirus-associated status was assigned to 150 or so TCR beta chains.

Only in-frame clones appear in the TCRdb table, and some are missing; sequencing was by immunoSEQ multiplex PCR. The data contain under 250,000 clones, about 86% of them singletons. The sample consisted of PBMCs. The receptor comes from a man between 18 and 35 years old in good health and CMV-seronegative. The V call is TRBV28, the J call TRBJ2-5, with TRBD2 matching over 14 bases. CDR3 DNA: TGTGCCAGCAGTGCAAACCTCGGACTAGCGGGGGGTGTAGAGACCCAGTACTTC. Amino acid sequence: CASSANLGLAGGVETQYF.